This passage covers 26 T cell receptor beta chains from one sample sequenced in a study of cytomegalovirus exposure and HLA in healthy donors. PCR involved 60 Vbeta and 13 Jbeta primers. Libraries were prepared by immunoSEQ multiplex PCR; TCRdb keeps only in-frame clonotypes and omits some of them. Of 110,000 or so clones detected, 83% appear once; the ten largest clones hold 6.1%. Material: PBMCs. The receptors shown here come from a man younger than 35 in good health and CMV-seronegative.

The chain carries TRBV4-1 and TRBJ1-4; no clear D. CDR1 is MGHRA and CDR2 is YSYEKL in the germline V gene. V dropped 1 base and J dropped 8 bases, with 17 bases sitting between them. The CDR3 is 16 amino acids. DNA for the CDR3: TGCGCCAGCAGCCAAGTCCCCGGGCCCGCGGGAGAAAAACTGTTTTTT. Amino acids: CASSQVPGPAGEKLFF.

The J gene is TRBJ2-1, the V gene TRBV27; 9 bases map to TRBD2. CDR1 and CDR2 from the germline V gene are MNHEY and SMNVEV (reference sequence). V gave up 3 bases and J gave up 6 bases; unmatched junction bases: 6. This CDR3 is built from 15 residues. The CDR3 nucleotides are TGTGCCAGCAGTTTCATGGCGGGAGGGTTCAATGAGCAGTTCTTC. This encodes CASSFMAGGFNEQFF.

This clone was counted a single time. The rearrangement joins TRBV11-3 to TRBJ2-7; 14 positions agree with TRBD2. Germline V gene data show CDR1 as SGHNT and CDR2 as YENEEA. After removal of 1 base from V and 6 bases from J, the junction contained 2 bases not matched to a gene. The CDR3 is 15 residues long. CDR3 residues: CASSLGGLAGVEQYF. In nucleotides, the CDR3 is TGTGCCAGCAGCTTAGGGGGACTAGCGGGAGTCGAGCAGTACTTC.

This chain connects TRBV19 to TRBJ2-7, with 10 nucleotides matching TRBD2. Germline CDR1 LNHDA, CDR2 SQIVND (reference sequence). The CDR3 contains 17 residues. V was clipped by 5 bases and J by 6 bases; unmatched bases: 16. The CDR3 coding sequence is TGTGCCAGTAGTCCCCGGGGGAGAGCGGGAGGGCCGCTCGAGCAGTACTTC. Residues: CASSPRGRAGGPLEQYF.

This clone was seen a single time. The rearrangement links TRBV15 to TRBJ1-4; 7 bases map to TRBD1. In germline, CDR1 is LNHNV, CDR2 YYDKDF (reference sequence). Trimming at V came to 3 bases and at J to 4 bases, leaving 14 bases not matched to a gene. This CDR3 has 18 amino acids. CDR3 DNA: TGTGCCACCAGCAGTCCCTTTAACGTGACAGGGAATAATGAAAAACTGTTTTTT. This gives the protein CATSSPFNVTGNNEKLFF.

The chain combines TRBV28 with TRBJ2-7; 9 bases are shared with TRBD2. CDR3 length: 15 amino acids. The ends lost 5 bases at V and 3 bases at J; junction bases unmatched: 8. Germline assignment: CDR1 MDHEN and CDR2 SYDVKM. The CDR3 DNA sequence: TGTGCCAGCAGTACCTCCGGGACTAGCCTCTACGAGCAGTACTTC. It is translated as CASSTSGTSLYEQYF.

The chain is built from TRBV7-2 and TRBJ1-3; weak D call: TRBD1 (6 bases). The germline V and J ends were trimmed by 0 bases and 0 bases, with 12 bases remaining between them. Germline-derived CDR1 and CDR2 are SGHTA and FQGNSA. CDR3 size: 17 residues. The DNA for the CDR3 is TGTGCCAGCAGCTTAGCGTCGACAGGTCGCTCTGGAAACACCATATATTTT. It codes for CASSLASTGRSGNTIYF.

J is TRBJ1-1 and V is TRBV5-6, with D maybe TRBD1 (5 bases). The CDR3 extends over 14 amino acids. Germline values: CDR1 SGHDT, CDR2 YYEEEE. Trimming shortened V by 3 bases and J by 3 bases, and 12 bases separated the two germline ends. The CDR3 loop reads CASSSLGGYTEAFF. The DNA of the CDR3 is TGTGCCAGCAGCTCCCTTGGGGGGTACACTGAAGCTTTCTTT.

The chain carries TRBV15 and TRBJ1-5; TRBD1 aligns across 8 bases. Looked up from germline, CDR1 is LNHNV and CDR2 is YYDKDF (reference sequence). This CDR3 has 16 amino acids. V was pared by 0 bases and J by 5 bases, with 6 bases of the junction left unmatched. In DNA form, the CDR3 reads TGTGCCACCAGCAGAGATCCGACAGGGGTGGATCAGCCCCAGCATTTT. Amino acid sequence: CATSRDPTGVDQPQHF.

The chain has TRBV7-2 and TRBJ2-1; D is perhaps TRBD2 (5 bases). This CDR3 is 14 amino acids long. The V and J ends lost 0 bases and 6 bases respectively, with 9 bases between them. Germline V gene data show CDR1 as SGHTA and CDR2 as FQGNSA. CDR3 sequence: CASSLAGAANEQFF. Here the CDR3 DNA reads TGTGCCAGCAGCTTAGCGGGAGCTGCCAATGAGCAGTTCTTC.

CDR3 sequence: CASSFGLAGPNEQFF. The CDR3 DNA sequence: TGTGCCAGTAGTTTCGGACTAGCGGGTCCCAATGAGCAGTTCTTC. The chain is built from TRBV19 and TRBJ2-1; 11 nucleotides match TRBD2. Germline lookup yields CDR1 LNHDA and CDR2 SQIVND (reference sequence). V trimming: 5 bases; J trimming: 6 bases; junction bases outside the gene matches: 6. The CDR3 totals 15 residues.

The rearrangement links TRBV5-4 to TRBJ2-7, with D unclear. Germline V lookup: CDR1 SGHNT, CDR2 YYREEE (reference sequence). V lost 0 bases and J lost 0, with 7 bases in between. CDR3 length: 14 residues. CDR3 region: CASSLGVSSYEQYF. CDR3 in DNA: TGTGCCAGCAGCTTGGGAGTAAGCTCCTACGAGCAGTACTTC.

The rearrangement links TRBV19 to TRBJ1-5, with D unclear. The CDR3 is 15 amino acids. The germline gives CDR1 LNHDA, CDR2 SQIVND (reference sequence). The ends were cut back, 3 bases at V and 2 bases at J, with 11 bases in the middle. The CDR3 sequence: CASSMGRNGNQPQHF. As DNA, the CDR3 is TGTGCCAGTAGTATGGGGAGGAATGGCAATCAGCCCCAGCATTTT.

The chain combines TRBV6-5 with TRBJ2-7; 8 nucleotides align to TRBD2. Germline CDR1 reads MNHEY; CDR2 reads SVGAGI. This CDR3 is built from 14 residues. The J segment lost 6 bases and the V segment lost 5 bases, leaving 9 bases of the junction unmatched. The CDR3 region has the DNA TGTGCCAGCAGTACAAGCGGGAGTGGCCGCGAGCAGTACTTC. Protein product: CASSTSGSGREQYF.

The J gene is TRBJ2-2, the V gene TRBV15; 9 bases agree with TRBD2. There are 15 residues in the CDR3. V lost 4 bases and J lost 3; bases outside the gene matches: 3. CDR1 is LNHNV, CDR2 YYDKDF, per germline (reference sequence). CDR3 nucleotides: TGTGCCACCAGCACGGCGGGAGGGCACACCGGGGAGCTGTTTTTT. Translation: CATSTAGGHTGELFF.

V and J are TRBV30 and TRBJ1-2; D is undetermined. This CDR3 has 14 residues. Trimming took off 0 bases at V and 0 bases at J, with 8 bases between the two ends. The V gene's germline CDR1 is GTSNPN and CDR2 SVGIG (reference sequence). The CDR3 coding sequence is TGTGCCTGGAGTGTGAACGGAGCTAACTATGGCTACACCTTC. Translation gives CAWSVNGANYGYTF.

CDR3 in DNA: TGCGCCAGCAGCCAAGAGTGGAGCGGGAGTACCCATGAGCAGTTCTTC. It specifies CASSQEWSGSTHEQFF. The chain employs TRBV4-1 and TRBJ2-1; 8 nucleotides match TRBD2. Looked up from germline, CDR1 is MGHRA and CDR2 is YSYEKL. Unmatched junction bases numbered 9, after V lost 0 bases and J lost 8 bases. This CDR3 comprises 16 residues.

The rearrangement links TRBV19 to TRBJ2-7, with TRBD2 matching over 10 bases. This CDR3 comprises 15 residues. Trimming took 2 bases from V and 5 from J; bases not matched to a gene: 6. Germline V CDR1 and CDR2: LNHDA, SQIVND (reference sequence). CDR3 amino acids: CASSISLAGVDEQYF. The DNA for the CDR3 is TGTGCCAGTAGTATATCCCTAGCGGGAGTCGACGAGCAGTACTTC.

CDR3 DNA sequence: TGTGCCAGCAGTGGCGCCCGGACAGCTCGAAGCTACACTGAAGCTTTCTTT. Protein product: CASSGARTARSYTEAFF. The chain couples TRBV6-1 to TRBJ1-1, with a tentative D call TRBD1 (6 bases). The CDR3 covers 17 residues. V was cut by 4 bases and J by 3 bases, with 21 bases left in between. Germline V gene data show CDR1 as MNHNS and CDR2 as SASEGT.

V usage is TRBV30 and J usage is TRBJ1-4; 9 positions match TRBD1. Germline-derived CDR1 and CDR2 are GTSNPN and SVGIG (reference sequence). Trimming removed 0 bases from V and 8 bases from J; junction bases left unmatched: 7. The CDR3 consists of 15 residues. CDR3 loop: CAWSVGGTGKEKLFF. DNA for the CDR3: TGTGCCTGGAGTGTAGGAGGGACAGGGAAGGAAAAACTGTTTTTT.

CDR3 coding DNA: TGTGCCAGCAGCGTAGCGGAGGGCTCCTACGAGCAGTACTTC. Translating it yields CASSVAEGSYEQYF. The chain recombines TRBV9 with TRBJ2-7; D is possibly TRBD2 (6 bases). V lost 0 bases to trimming and J lost 0 bases, with 7 bases between them. The CDR3 sequence is 14 residues long. Germline V lookup: CDR1 SGDLS, CDR2 YYNGEE.

This sequence joins TRBV6-5 and TRBJ2-4; D is unclear. The V and J ends lost 6 bases and 0 bases respectively, with 12 bases between them. The CDR3 length is 15 residues. Germline V gives CDR1 MNHEY, CDR2 SVGAGI. CDR3 sequence reads: CASSLTILAKNIQYF. CDR3 DNA: TGTGCCAGCAGCCTAACCATTCTAGCCAAAAACATTCAGTACTTC.

The chain is built from TRBV7-9 and TRBJ2-5, with TRBD1 matching 8 bases. The V gene end was trimmed by 2 bases and the J gene end by 4 bases; junction bases not matched to a gene: 6. Germline V lookup: CDR1 SEHNR, CDR2 FQNEAQ (reference sequence). The CDR3 is 15 amino acids. Here the CDR3 DNA reads TGTGCCAGCAGCTTAACCAGGGGGCAACGAGAGACCCAGTACTTC. Amino acid sequence: CASSLTRGQRETQYF. The complete variable domain, with remaining parts taken from reference TRBV7-9 and TRBJ2-5, reads DTGVSQNPRHKITKRGQNVTFRCDPISEHNRLYWYRQTLGQGPEFLTYFQNEAQLEKSRLLSDRFSAERPKGSFSTLEIQRTEQGDSAMYLCASSLTRGQRETQYFGPGTRLLVL.

V is TRBV21-1 and J is TRBJ1-5; the table's D gene call, TRBD1, was not cross checked with the DNA. TRBV21-1 is shown as a pseudogene. This CDR3 has 16 amino acids. CDR3 residues: CASSKGSGQDNQPQHF. CDR3 nucleotide sequence: TGTGCCAGCAGCAAAGGTAGCGGACAGGACAATCAGCCCCAGCATTTT.

The chain recombines TRBV19 with TRBJ1-2; 12 bases agree with TRBD1. The CDR3 totals 18 residues. V trimming: 4 bases; J trimming: 3 bases; junction bases outside the gene matches: 12. Germline CDR1 LNHDA, CDR2 SQIVND (reference sequence). The CDR3 nucleotides read TGTGCCAGTAGTACCGACCGGGACAGGGGGCGCCGGTACTATGGCTACACCTTC. As protein: CASSTDRDRGRRYYGYTF.

The CDR3: CASRLTDTQYF. The CDR3, as DNA: TGTGCCAGCAGACTGACAGATACGCAGTATTTT. This chain connects TRBV7-9 to TRBJ2-3, with D unresolved. V gave up 6 bases and J gave up 3 bases, with 4 bases separating them. The CDR3 consists of 11 residues. The V gene's germline CDR1 is SEHNR and CDR2 FQNEAQ (reference sequence).